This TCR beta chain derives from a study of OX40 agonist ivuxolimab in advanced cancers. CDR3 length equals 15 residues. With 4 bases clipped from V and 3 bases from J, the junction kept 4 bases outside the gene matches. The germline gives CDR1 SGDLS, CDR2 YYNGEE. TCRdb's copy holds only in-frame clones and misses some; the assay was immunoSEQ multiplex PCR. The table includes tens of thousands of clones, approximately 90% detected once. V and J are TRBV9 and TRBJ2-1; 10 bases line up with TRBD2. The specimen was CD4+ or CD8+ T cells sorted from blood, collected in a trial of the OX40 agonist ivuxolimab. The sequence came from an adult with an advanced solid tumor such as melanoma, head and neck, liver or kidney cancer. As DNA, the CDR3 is TGTGCCAGCAGCACCGGGACTAGCGACTACAATGAGCAGTTCTTC. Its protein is CASSTGTSDYNEQFF.